This TCR beta chain was sequenced in a study of control samples from healthy donors and cancer patients. Libraries were prepared by immunoSEQ multiplex PCR; TCRdb keeps only in-frame clonotypes and omits some of them. The sample shows 160,000 or so clones, approximately 96% of them seen only once. V lost 4 bases, J lost 2 bases, and 13 bases lay in between. In germline, CDR1 is LGHDT, CDR2 YNNKEL (reference sequence). The CDR3 consists of 15 residues. The specimen was blood. This TCR derives from a woman in her 30s in good health. The chain links TRBV3-1 (or the pseudogene TRBV3-2) to TRBJ2-3; tentative D call: TRBD2 (6 bases). CDR3 coding DNA: TGTGCCAGCAGCCCCCAGCGGGCCTCCACAGATACGCAGTATTTT. It encodes CASSPQRASTDTQYF.